These 20 T cell receptor beta chains were sequenced from one sample in a study of spatial heterogeneity in lung cancer. Via MiXCR, TCRdb re-called the 5' RACE reads, giving one row per CDR3 protein. The table lists about 20,000 distinct CDR3 sequences, roughly 5% of them singletons. Time point specified: sample taken at primary tumor resection. Study results and limitations: Within tumors, counts of expanded alpha and beta TCRs tracked tumor mutation counts.

No cognate antigen is known for these TCRs. The sample was lung tumor tissue, taken at surgery. The receptors shown here come from a female donor with early-stage non-small cell lung cancer.

Ten or more counts support this clonotype. In a library made to pick up alpha chains, this beta chain is a stray read with a size that means little. This chain connects TRBV4-2 to TRBJ2-3, with TRBD2 matching over 10 bases. The trim removed 1 base at V and 6 bases at J, leaving 13 bases unmatched. The CDR3 loop spans 18 amino acids. CDR1 LGHNA and CDR2 YNFKEQ come from the germline V gene. In DNA form, the CDR3 reads TGTGCCAGCAGCCAAGGGGGACTAGCGTCACCCGCGTTGGATACGCAGTATTTT. It specifies CASSQGGLASPALDTQYF.

Notes on this clonotype: This beta chain turned up in a library designed for alpha chains; as an off-target read, its abundance says little. The rearrangement joins TRBV10-3 to TRBJ2-4, with D possibly matching TRBD2 (6 bases). Trimming left V 2 bases short and J 0 bases short, with 8 bases between. This CDR3 has 15 amino acids. Germline CDR1 reads ENHRY; CDR2 reads SYGVKD. The CDR3 nucleotides are TGTGCCATCAGTGAGGGGGGGATAGCCAAAAACATTCAGTACTTC. Protein sequence: CAISEGGIAKNIQYF.

This clonotype occurred many times. A library prepared for alpha chains yielded this beta chain as an off-target read; its size is of little meaning. The V and J genes are TRBV9 and TRBJ2-1, with 9 bases aligning to TRBD1. This CDR3 contains 15 residues. Looked up from germline, CDR1 is SGDLS and CDR2 is YYNGEE. V trimming: 6 bases; J trimming: 2 bases; junction bases outside the gene matches: 6. In DNA form, the CDR3 reads TGTGCCAGCACCTTGGACAGGGGAGCCTACAATGAGCAGTTCTTC. Protein sequence: CASTLDRGAYNEQFF.

This clonotype was recorded a few times. The size of this beta chain means little, since it is a stray read in a library made for alpha chains. The chain has TRBV20-1 and TRBJ2-3; the match to TRBD1 covers 7 bases. Germline V gives CDR1 DFQATT, CDR2 SNEGSKA (reference sequence). The CDR3 has 18 amino acids. Unmatched junction bases numbered 19, after V lost 6 bases and J lost 1 base. For the CDR3, the DNA is TGCAGTGCCAAGTTCAGGGGGAAAGGAGCGATCCGCACAGATACGCAGTATTTT. Amino acids: CSAKFRGKGAIRTDTQYF.

A note on this clonotype: The library was built for alpha chains, so this beta chain is an off-target read and its size means little. This sequence joins TRBV3-1 and TRBJ2-7; no definite D call. Germline loops: CDR1 LGHDT, CDR2 YNNKEL (reference sequence). V lost 2 bases to trimming and J lost 2 bases, with 4 bases between them. The length of the CDR3 is 12 residues. The CDR3 region has the DNA TGTGCCAGCAGCCAAAGGACCTACGAGCAGTACTTC. It specifies CASSQRTYEQYF.

This clonotype has a handful of counts. This beta chain was picked up by a library intended for alpha chains and is off target, so its count carries little meaning. V gene TRBV5-6 combines with J gene TRBJ1-2, with D unresolved. Germline assignment: CDR1 SGHDT and CDR2 YYEEEE. This CDR3 comprises 16 residues. V was clipped by 4 bases and J by 4 bases, with 20 bases between them. For the CDR3, the DNA is TGTGCCAGCAGCCAAGGAGAGATACCAGGTCTCTATGGCTACACCTTC. It specifies CASSQGEIPGLYGYTF.

This clonotype was counted ten times or more. This beta chain slipped into a library made for alpha chains as a stray read, so its size is not meaningful. The V gene is TRBV20-1, the J gene TRBJ2-7, with 9 bases fitting TRBD1. Trimming cost V 3 bases and J 7 bases; bases outside gene matches: 7. This CDR3 is 13 amino acids long. Germline CDR1 DFQATT, CDR2 SNEGSKA (reference sequence). DNA of the CDR3: TGCAGTGCTAGGGACAGGGGCCCTTCAGAGCAGTACTTC. It is translated as CSARDRGPSEQYF.

This clonotype is medium-sized. Because this beta chain is a stray read in a library intended to capture alpha chains, its abundance should not be given much weight. This chain links TRBV9 with TRBJ2-1, with TRBD1 matching over 10 bases. The CDR3 has 16 residues. Germline lookup yields CDR1 SGDLS and CDR2 YYNGEE. V gave up 3 bases and J gave up 2 bases; unmatched junction bases: 5. The CDR3 loop is CASSAFGQGAYNEQFF. For the CDR3, the DNA is TGTGCCAGCAGCGCGTTCGGACAGGGGGCCTACAATGAGCAGTTCTTC.

Ten or more counts support this clonotype. The size of this beta chain means little, since it is a stray read in a library made for alpha chains. CDR3 DNA: TGTGCCAGCAGTTACTCCGGGGGCTCCAAAAACATTCAGTACTTC. It specifies CASSYSGGSKNIQYF. The V and J genes are TRBV6-6 and TRBJ2-4; D is tentatively TRBD1 or TRBD2 (6 bases each). CDR3 size: 15 residues. V shed 0 bases and J shed 2 bases, with 8 bases lying between them. The germline gives CDR1 MNHNY, CDR2 SVGAGI (reference sequence).

There are many counts of this clonotype. Since the library was made to target alpha chains, this beta chain is a stray read and its abundance is not meaningful. The chain recombines TRBV6-2 or TRBV6-3 with TRBJ2-1, with 7 bases that match TRBD1. Per the germline V gene, CDR1 is MNHEY and CDR2 is SVGEGT. After removal of 7 bases from V and 4 bases from J, the junction contained 4 bases not matched to a gene. This CDR3 is built from 13 residues. The CDR3 region is CASIQDRYNEQFF. CDR3 coding DNA: TGTGCCAGCATCCAGGACAGGTACAATGAGCAGTTCTTC.

This clonotype showed up many times. A library made for alpha chains picked up this beta chain off target, so its size means little. The chain has TRBV7-9 and TRBJ1-6; D not resolved. With 6 bases removed from V and 8 bases from J, the gap between germline ends came to 17 bases. CDR3 length: 15 residues. CDR1 is SEHNR and CDR2 is FQNEAQ in the germline V gene (reference sequence). The chain's CDR3 is CASSLRRSADSPLHF. The CDR3 DNA is TGTGCCAGCAGTCTCCGGAGGAGCGCGGATTCACCCCTCCACTTT. The full variable domain, rest sourced from reference TRBV7-9 and TRBJ1-6, is DTGVSQNPRHKITKRGQNVTFRCDPISEHNRLYWYRQTLGQGPEFLTYFQNEAQLEKSRLLSDRFSAERPKGSFSTLEIQRTEQGDSAMYLCASSLRRSADSPLHFGNGTRLTVT.

Many counts were recorded for this clonotype. The size of this beta chain means little, since it is a stray read in a library made for alpha chains. The J gene is TRBJ2-3, the V gene TRBV28; D is unclear. Germline assignment: CDR1 MDHEN and CDR2 SYDVKM. The CDR3 runs 13 residues. Trimming cost V 10 bases and J 2 bases, with 13 bases left between them. Written as DNA, the CDR3 is TGTGCCACCGGCTCGGCCTCCACAGATACGCAGTATTTT. This codes for CATGSASTDTQYF.

Notes on this clonotype: The size of this beta chain means little, since it is a stray read in a library made for alpha chains. The gene calls are TRBV18 and TRBJ2-3; tentative D call: TRBD1 (6 bases). The CDR3 sequence is 16 residues long. V was cut by 3 bases and J by 4 bases, with 17 bases left in between. CDR1 is KGHSH and CDR2 is LQKENI in the germline V gene. CDR3 residues: CASSPFGQRNPDTQYF. CDR3 coding DNA: TGTGCCAGCTCACCGTTCGGACAGAGGAACCCAGATACGCAGTATTTT.

This clonotype has a handful of counts. Little can be read into the size of this beta chain, an off-target read in a library designed for alpha chains. The J gene is TRBJ2-4, the V gene TRBV7-2; D ambiguous. CDR1 and CDR2 (germline): SGHTA, FQGNSA. The V gene lost 1 base and the J gene lost 9 bases, with 13 bases spanning the gap. The CDR3 runs 14 residues. The CDR3 sequence: CASSLGRSQGIQYF. As DNA, the CDR3 is TGTGCCAGCAGCTTAGGGCGTTCTCAAGGCATTCAGTACTTC.

Points on this clonotype: A library prepared for alpha chains yielded this beta chain as an off-target read; its size is of little meaning. V gene TRBV3-1 combines with J gene TRBJ2-7; the match to TRBD2 covers 11 bases. J was trimmed by 3 bases and V by 2 bases; bases with no gene match: 3. Germline V gives CDR1 LGHDT, CDR2 YNNKEL (reference sequence). The CDR3 loop spans 15 amino acids. The CDR3, as DNA: TGTGCCAGCAGCCAAACTAGCGGGGGTGACTACGAGCAGTACTTC. It yields the protein CASSQTSGGDYEQYF.

There are a few counts of this clonotype. As an off-target read in a library built for alpha chains, this beta chain has a frequency of little significance. The rearrangement links TRBV5-6 to TRBJ2-3; D might be TRBD2 (6 bases). The CDR3 spans 15 residues. The germline V gene has CDR1 SGHDT and CDR2 YYEEEE. The germline V and J ends were trimmed by 4 bases and 1 base, with 13 bases remaining between them. CDR3 sequence (DNA): TGTGCCAGCAGCGGAATGGGGGAGGGCACAGATACGCAGTATTTT. It specifies CASSGMGEGTDTQYF.

This clonotype was seen at least ten times. The library was designed around alpha chains, so this beta chain is a stray read whose abundance carries little weight. The chain combines TRBV11-2 with TRBJ2-5; D is unclear. The CDR3 sequence is 16 residues long. Germline V gives CDR1 SGHAT, CDR2 FQNNGV. Trimming pared 1 base from V and 1 base from J, leaving 13 bases between. The CDR3 sequence is CASSLGSYRSQETQYF. The CDR3 DNA reads as TGTGCCAGCAGCTTAGGGAGTTACCGCAGCCAAGAGACCCAGTACTTC. The entire variable domain, with the rest obtained from reference TRBV11-2 and TRBJ2-5, is as follows: EAGVAQSPRYKIIEKRQSVAFWCNPISGHATLYWYQQILGQGPKLLIQFQNNGVVDDSQLPKDRFSAERLKGVDSTLKIQPAKLEDSAVYLCASSLGSYRSQETQYFGPGTRLLVL.

A few counts support this clonotype. Since the library was made to target alpha chains, this beta chain is a stray read and its abundance is not meaningful. J is TRBJ2-7 and V is TRBV20-1; TRBD1 matches at 8 bases. V lost 5 bases and J lost 4; bases outside the gene matches: 4. Germline assignment: CDR1 DFQATT and CDR2 SNEGSKA (reference sequence). CDR3 length equals 12 residues. The CDR3 coding sequence is TGCAGTGCTTTCCAGGGGGCGTACGAGCAGTACTTC. The encoded protein is CSAFQGAYEQYF.

This clonotype was detected ten times or more. As an off-target read in a library built for alpha chains, this beta chain has a frequency of little significance. The rearrangement links TRBV20-1 to TRBJ1-2, with D possibly TRBD1 on 5 matching bases. The CDR3 is 15 residues long. CDR1 is DFQATT and CDR2 is SNEGSKA in the germline V gene (reference sequence). Trimming shortened V by 5 bases and J by 10 bases, and 26 bases separated the two germline ends. The CDR3 nucleotides are TGCAGTGCTGTCACAGGAGGGGTTCGGAGCTCTGTCTACACCTTC. Its protein is CSAVTGGVRSSVYTF.

This clonotype was seen at least ten times. For a library built for alpha chains, this beta chain is a stray read; little rests on its size. The chain links TRBV28 to TRBJ1-1; no clear D. Trimming left V 10 bases short and J 0 bases short, with 9 bases between. The CDR3 is made up of 12 amino acids. The germline gives CDR1 MDHEN, CDR2 SYDVKM. The CDR3 DNA reads TGTGCCATCCGTCAAATGAACACTGAAGCTTTCTTT. It translates to CAIRQMNTEAFF. The variable domain in full, with the rest retrieved from reference TRBV28 and TRBJ1-1, is DVKVTQSSRYLVKRTGEKVFLECVQDMDHENMFWYRQDPGLGLRLIYFSYDVKMKEKGDIPEGYSVSREKKERFSLILESASTNQTSMYLCAIRQMNTEAFFGQGTRLTVV.